The TCR beta chain described here comes from a study of response to subunit inactivated influenza vaccine. There are 13 residues in the CDR3. Trimming removed 1 base at V and 7 bases at J, with 11 bases between. Per germline, CDR1 SGHDT and CDR2 YYEEEE. Using its own MiXCR run on the RT-PCR reads, TCRdb lists one record per CDR3 protein. The repertoire holds 650,000 to 800,000 distinct CDR3 sequences, with about 18% as singletons. The chain combines TRBV5-6 with TRBJ2-5; tentatively, D is TRBD1 or TRBD2 (5 bases each). This sequence was found in a man aged 50-60 years who received an inactivated influenza vaccine. Source: PBMCs from blood, taken more than 4 days after vaccination. The CDR3 bases are TGTGCCAGCAGCTTGCCGGGGCTGTCGACCCAGTACTTC. This encodes CASSLPGLSTQYF.